The 22 T cell receptor beta chains in this list originate from one sample, sequenced in a study of CD4 T cells in relation to SARS-CoV-2 and coronaviruses. These TCRs' antigens remain unknown. CD4+ T cells from unexposed donors were obtained before the COVID-19 pandemic (2011-2018). The cells were cultured for around ten days before CD4+ T cells were isolated. Repertoires were generated with immunoSEQ multiplex PCR, while TCRdb's copy carries only in-frame clones and drops some. The top ten clones hold 14% of a sample with tens of thousands of clones, around 82% of them seen once. The sequencing sample was made of CD4+ T cells from PBMCs, cultured in vitro. All receptors come from a human donor in good health.

The chain links TRBV5-6 to TRBJ2-7; 16 nucleotides agree with TRBD2. In germline, CDR1 is SGHDT, CDR2 YYEEEE. V was pared by 4 bases and J by 6 bases, with 7 bases of the junction left unmatched. The CDR3 is made up of 16 amino acids. This chain's CDR3 is CASSIGTSGRAFEQYF. CDR3 in DNA: TGTGCCAGCAGCATCGGGACTAGCGGGAGGGCCTTCGAGCAGTACTTC.

This chain connects TRBV28 to TRBJ2-7; D unclear. The CDR3 runs 15 residues. The V end was cut by 4 bases, the J end by 2 bases, with 15 bases between. Per the germline V gene, CDR1 is MDHEN and CDR2 is SYDVKM. In DNA form, the CDR3 reads TGTGCCAGCAGTTCTGACTTAACATCTACCTACGAGCAGTACTTC. Translation: CASSSDLTSTYEQYF.

The genes are TRBV2 and TRBJ2-7; TRBD1 matches 10 bases. The V gene's germline CDR1 is SNHLY and CDR2 FYNNEI. Trimming at V came to 7 bases and at J to 6 bases, leaving 12 bases not matched to a gene. The CDR3 covers 15 residues. The CDR3 reads CASKSGRTGGREQYF. Written as DNA, the CDR3 is TGTGCCAGCAAGTCAGGTCGGACAGGGGGTCGCGAGCAGTACTTC.

The chain carries TRBV30 and TRBJ1-5, with D perhaps matching TRBD1 (6 bases). Germline V CDR1 and CDR2: GTSNPN, SVGIG (reference sequence). The CDR3 spans 13 residues. Trimming left V 6 bases short and J 4 bases short, with 13 bases between. CDR3 sequence reads: CACRAGVNQPQHF. The CDR3 region has the DNA TGTGCCTGCCGGGCAGGGGTTAATCAGCCCCAGCATTTT.

The rearrangement uses TRBV7-3 and TRBJ1-2, with D possibly matching TRBD1 (6 bases). Germline lookup yields CDR1 SGHTA and CDR2 FQGTGA. Trimming cost V 5 bases and J 2 bases, with 15 bases left between them. The CDR3 length is 15 residues. CDR3 coding DNA: TGTGCCAGCAGCCCGTTAGGGGGGCGAAACTATGGCTACACCTTC. Translated: CASSPLGGRNYGYTF.

The chain combines TRBV5-1 with TRBJ2-7; D not certain. V lost 5 bases and J 3 bases, leaving 12 bases between the germline ends. This CDR3 is built from 13 residues. The germline V gene encodes CDR1 SGHRS and CDR2 YFSETQ. CDR3 nucleotides: TGCGCCAGCAGACCTTCTTCAGGCTACGAGCAGTACTTC. This codes for CASRPSSGYEQYF.

This clone was detected only once. V gene TRBV5-1 combines with J gene TRBJ2-2, with D tentatively TRBD1 (5 bases). Germline-derived CDR1 and CDR2 are SGHRS and YFSETQ. The CDR3 runs to 15 residues. Trimming took 0 bases from V and 7 from J, leaving 13 bases between them. In DNA, the CDR3 is TGCGCCAGCAGCTTGGCTCCAGGGAAAGTCGGGGAGCTGTTTTTT. Its translation: CASSLAPGKVGELFF.

The CDR3 DNA reads as TGTGCCAGCAGTTACACCTACGGATCAGATACGCAGTATTTT. It specifies CASSYTYGSDTQYF. J is TRBJ2-3 and V is TRBV6-5; D unresolved. This CDR3 has 14 amino acids. V was pared by 2 bases and J by 4 bases, with 10 bases between. From germline, CDR1 is MNHEY and CDR2 SVGAGI.

The chain carries TRBV5-1 and TRBJ1-2, with a weak D call TRBD1 (5 bases). The germline V gene has CDR1 SGHRS and CDR2 YFSETQ. Between the trimmed V and J ends, which lost 4 bases and 0 bases, there was a span of 10 bases. CDR3 length equals 14 residues. For the CDR3, the DNA is TGCGCCAGCAGCGTCGGACAAGCTAACTATGGCTACACCTTC. As protein: CASSVGQANYGYTF.

J is TRBJ2-5 and V is TRBV7-9; possible D gene TRBD2, 7 bases. From germline, CDR1 is SEHNR and CDR2 FQNEAQ (reference sequence). Trimming stripped 5 bases from V and 2 bases from J, with 12 bases between. This CDR3 comprises 14 residues. This CDR3 reads CASSPQGGQETQYF. The CDR3 DNA reads TGTGCCAGCAGCCCACAGGGAGGGCAAGAGACCCAGTACTTC. The variable domain in full, completed from reference TRBV7-9 and TRBJ2-5, reads DTGVSQNPRHKITKRGQNVTFRCDPISEHNRLYWYRQTLGQGPEFLTYFQNEAQLEKSRLLSDRFSAERPKGSFSTLEIQRTEQGDSAMYLCASSPQGGQETQYFGPGTRLLVL.

The chain has TRBV18 and TRBJ2-1; D is unclear. CDR3 size: 17 residues. V gave up 1 base and J gave up 8 bases, with 21 bases separating them. Germline V lookup: CDR1 KGHSH, CDR2 LQKENI. This CDR3 reads CASSPRIARSGFDEQFF. CDR3 bases: TGTGCCAGCTCACCACGAATTGCACGGAGTGGATTCGATGAGCAGTTCTTC. Supplemented by reference TRBV18 and TRBJ2-1, the full variable domain reads NAGVMQNPRHLVRRRGQEARLRCSPMKGHSHVYWYRQLPEEGLKFMVYLQKENIIDESGMPKERFSAEFPKEGPSILRIQQVVRGDSAAYFCASSPRIARSGFDEQFFGPGTRLTVL.

The chain couples TRBV14 to TRBJ2-1; D may be TRBD2 (5 bases). Per the germline V gene, CDR1 is SGHDN and CDR2 is FVKESK. V lost 2 bases to trimming and J lost 8 bases, with 22 bases between them. This CDR3 is built from 17 residues. Here the CDR3 DNA reads TGTGCCAGCAGCCAACGGTCCGAGGGAGTCATTTTCCATGAGCAGTTCTTC. This sequence encodes CASSQRSEGVIFHEQFF.

This chain connects TRBV28 to TRBJ1-5; 9 nucleotides match TRBD1. V was clipped by 6 bases and J by 9 bases; unmatched bases: 9. The CDR3 is 14 amino acids. Per germline, CDR1 MDHEN and CDR2 SYDVKM. CDR3 nucleotides: TGTGCCAGCAGGACAGGGGGACGGGAATGGCCCCAGCATTTT. Its translation: CASRTGGREWPQHF.

V is TRBV19 and J is TRBJ1-1, with 9 bases matching TRBD1. Trimming cost V 7 bases and J 11 bases; bases outside gene matches: 14. CDR1 and CDR2 from the germline V gene are LNHDA and SQIVND (reference sequence). This CDR3 is built from 14 residues. The CDR3 DNA reads TGTGCCAGTAAAGCGGGGACAGGGTCTCGGTTCGCTTTCTTT. Translating it yields CASKAGTGSRFAFF. Full variable domain (rest looked up from reference TRBV19 and TRBJ1-1): DGGITQSPKYLFRKEGQNVTLSCEQNLNHDAMYWYRQDPGQGLRLIYYSQIVNDFQKGDIAEGYSVSREKKESFPLTVTSAQKNPTAFYLCASKAGTGSRFAFFGQGTRLTVV.

The chain couples TRBV3-1 (or the pseudogene TRBV3-2) to TRBJ2-7; D is uncertain. Germline V gene lookup returns CDR1 LGHDT and CDR2 YNNKEL (reference sequence). This CDR3 contains 13 residues. V was pared by 0 bases and J by 3 bases, with 6 bases between. The CDR3 sequence is CASSQDVGYEQYF. In DNA form, the CDR3 reads TGTGCCAGCAGCCAAGATGTAGGCTACGAGCAGTACTTC.

This clone was counted between two and nine times. This sequence joins TRBV6-5 and TRBJ1-2; possible D gene TRBD1, 6 bases. The germline V gene encodes CDR1 MNHEY and CDR2 SVGAGI. The ends were cut back, 3 bases at V and 1 base at J, with 12 bases in the middle. CDR3 length: 15 residues. The CDR3 is CASSYSTGLNYGYTF. As DNA, the CDR3 is TGTGCCAGCAGTTATTCTACAGGGCTTAACTATGGCTACACCTTC.

The rearrangement links TRBV19 to TRBJ2-3; 9 bases map to TRBD2. The CDR3 length is 16 residues. Per the germline V gene, CDR1 is LNHDA and CDR2 is SQIVND (reference sequence). V dropped 5 bases and J dropped 4; count of bases not matched to a gene: 10. CDR3 in DNA: TGTGCCAGTAGTCCTTATCAGCGGGAGGTATCAGATACGCAGTATTTT. Translating it yields CASSPYQREVSDTQYF.

This chain links TRBV30 with TRBJ1-1; maybe TRBD1 (6 bases). There are 14 residues in the CDR3. With 0 bases removed from V and 0 bases from J, the gap between germline ends came to 8 bases. Looked up from germline, CDR1 is GTSNPN and CDR2 is SVGIG (reference sequence). The CDR3 loop reads CAWSVTGLNTEAFF. The DNA of the CDR3 is TGTGCCTGGAGTGTAACAGGGCTGAACACTGAAGCTTTCTTT.

The chain has TRBV4-1 and TRBJ2-6; D gene unclear. The germline V gene has CDR1 MGHRA and CDR2 YSYEKL. The CDR3 has 17 amino acids. V gave up 0 bases and J gave up 4 bases, with 13 bases separating them. CDR3 residues: CASSQDTHGYGANVLTF. The CDR3 DNA reads as TGCGCCAGCAGCCAAGATACTCACGGGTACGGGGCCAACGTCCTGACTTTC.

The chain recombines TRBV5-1 with TRBJ1-1; TRBD1 aligns across 8 bases. The CDR3 runs 14 residues. Trimming at V came to 2 bases and at J to 5 bases, leaving 5 bases not matched to a gene. Germline V gene lookup returns CDR1 SGHRS and CDR2 YFSETQ. The CDR3 DNA reads TGCGCCAGCAGCTTAACAGGGGGTAGGACTGAAGCTTTCTTT. Its protein is CASSLTGGRTEAFF. Combining the CDR3 with reference TRBV5-1 and TRBJ1-1 gives the whole variable domain KAGVTQTPRYLIKTRGQQVTLSCSPISGHRSVSWYQQTPGQGLQFLFEYFSETQRNKGNFPGRFSGRQFSNSRSEMNVSTLELGDSALYLCASSLTGGRTEAFFGQGTRLTVV.

The chain employs TRBV19 and TRBJ2-3, with no clear D. V was clipped by 10 bases and J by 6 bases, with 8 bases between them. The CDR3 loop spans 10 amino acids. Germline values: CDR1 LNHDA, CDR2 SQIVND (reference sequence). The CDR3: CATLMDTQYF. The CDR3 DNA sequence: TGTGCCACCTTAATGGATACGCAGTATTTT. Supplemented by reference TRBV19 and TRBJ2-3, the full variable domain reads DGGITQSPKYLFRKEGQNVTLSCEQNLNHDAMYWYRQDPGQGLRLIYYSQIVNDFQKGDIAEGYSVSREKKESFPLTVTSAQKNPTAFYLCATLMDTQYFGPGTRLTVL.

J is TRBJ2-2 and V is TRBV2; 10 bases align to TRBD2. Germline V gives CDR1 SNHLY, CDR2 FYNNEI. The V and J ends lost 9 bases and 4 bases, in that order; junction bases with no gene match: 5. The CDR3 spans 14 residues. The CDR3 DNA reads as TGTGCCAGTCAGCGGGAGGGAATCACCGGGGAGCTGTTTTTT. As protein: CASQREGITGELFF.